This T cell receptor (beta chain) stems from a study of T cell repertoires in cytomegalovirus infection. Across the study: CMV infection plus the matching HLA type was flagged by public TCR beta signatures.

A single record per CDR3 protein comes from TCRdb applying MiXCR to the reads. The table records some 700,000 distinct CDR3 sequences, approximately 40% of them present only once. Losses at the gene ends were 10 bases for V and 0 bases for J; bases not matched to a gene: 3. CDR1 MNHEY and CDR2 SMNVEV come from the germline V gene (reference sequence). The length of the CDR3 is 14 residues. This clonotype was counted only a few times. What it binds is not known. Study observations and caveats: Dominant in the ex vivo response were TCR beta clonotypes restricted by HLA-C and specific for CMV.

The sequence was obtained from a human donor in good health (CMV status not recorded). Some clones in this sample may be carry-over from other donors' samples. V and J are TRBV27 and TRBJ1-6, with TRBD1 matching 7 bases. Sequencing was performed on PBMCs. CDR3 loop: CATRDSSYNSPLHF. The CDR3, as DNA: TGTGCCACCAGGGACAGCTCCTATAATTCACCCCTCCACTTT.